The 25 T cell receptor beta chains given below trace back to one sample, sequenced in a study of blood T cell repertoires in COVID-19. Assay used: immunoSEQ multiplex PCR; TCRdb lists only in-frame clones, some missing. The data show some 100,000 clones, 80% to 90% seen once. The sequenced material came from peripheral blood. The receptors were gathered from a human donor with acute or convalescent COVID-19. The donor label of this sample is uncertain.

As regards this clone: One end of the junction varies from germline; a read error may be responsible. The chain carries TRBV25-1 and TRBJ2-7; 8 bases match TRBD1. In germline, CDR1 is MGHDK, CDR2 SYGVNS. This CDR3 spans 15 amino acids. CDR3 sequence: CASSRTGTGSSEQYF. The CDR3 region has the DNA TGTGCCAGCAGCAGAACCGGGACAGGCTCCTCCGAGCAGTACTTC.

This chain uses TRBV29-1 with TRBJ2-5; 7 bases are a match to TRBD1. In germline, CDR1 is SQVTM, CDR2 ANQGSEA. This CDR3 spans 14 amino acids. After removal of 4 bases from V and 2 bases from J, the junction contained 7 bases not matched to a gene. In DNA form, the CDR3 reads TGCAGCGTTGTGCTGACAGGGCAGCAAGAGACCCAGTACTTC. It codes for CSVVLTGQQETQYF.

This chain links TRBV7-9 with TRBJ1-1, with D hard to call. V was cut by 1 base and J by 4 bases, with 13 bases left in between. CDR1 and CDR2 from the germline V gene are SEHNR and FQNEAQ (reference sequence). The CDR3 totals 15 residues. DNA of the CDR3: TGTGCCAGCAGCTTAGTAGGAGGGCCGGGCACTGAAGCTTTCTTT. Its protein is CASSLVGGPGTEAFF.

This clone showed up just once. The CDR3 reads CATSQGAAQPQHF. In DNA, the CDR3 is TGTGCCACATCACAGGGTGCAGCTCAGCCCCAGCATTTT. The V call is TRBV6-6, the J call TRBJ1-5; the D gene is possibly TRBD1 (6 bases). Germline-derived CDR1 and CDR2 are MNHNY and SVGAGI (reference sequence). The V gene lost 10 bases and the J gene lost 6 bases, with 16 bases spanning the gap. The length of the CDR3 is 13 residues.

The V call is TRBV7-3, the J call TRBJ1-2; maybe TRBD1 (5 bases). Trimming cost V 5 bases and J 5 bases, with 15 bases left between them. The CDR3 loop spans 14 amino acids. Germline V CDR1 and CDR2: SGHTA, FQGTGA. The CDR3 DNA reads as TGTGCCAGCAGCCCCGGGGGAAACCAATATGGCTACACCTTC. It is translated as CASSPGGNQYGYTF.

V usage is TRBV5-1 and J usage is TRBJ2-2, with D possibly TRBD1 on 6 matching bases. Deletions cut 4 bases from V and 3 bases from J, with 13 bases between. The CDR3 contains 15 residues. CDR1 is SGHRS and CDR2 is YFSETQ in the germline V gene. CDR3 in amino acids: CASSGGQSYTGELFF. The CDR3 coding sequence is TGCGCCAGCAGCGGAGGACAGTCCTACACCGGGGAGCTGTTTTTT. The full variable domain, completed using reference TRBV5-1 and TRBJ2-2, is KAGVTQTPRYLIKTRGQQVTLSCSPISGHRSVSWYQQTPGQGLQFLFEYFSETQRNKGNFPGRFSGRQFSNSRSEMNVSTLELGDSALYLCASSGGQSYTGELFFGEGSRLTVL.

V is TRBV3-1 (or the pseudogene TRBV3-2) and J is TRBJ2-3; 9 nucleotides match TRBD1. The CDR3 sequence is 14 residues long. Germline CDR1 and CDR2: LGHDT and YNNKEL (reference sequence). V lost 8 bases and J lost 3; bases outside the gene matches: 6. The CDR3 loop is CASGGTGWTDTQYF. The CDR3 DNA is TGTGCCAGCGGTGGGACAGGGTGGACAGATACGCAGTATTTT.

This chain joins TRBV18 and TRBJ1-4, with D tentatively TRBD1 (6 bases). CDR1 is KGHSH and CDR2 is LQKENI in the germline V gene. CDR3 length equals 15 residues. The V end was cut by 3 bases, the J end by 3 bases, with 11 bases between. The CDR3 nucleotides read TGTGCCAGCTCACCTCAACAGGGACCTAATGAAAAACTGTTTTTT. It encodes CASSPQQGPNEKLFF.

Turning to this clone: One end of the junction fails to match germline, which may point to a read error. Other DNA sequences of this sample code for an identical CDR3. This chain connects TRBV6-1 to TRBJ2-5, with D maybe TRBD2 (7 bases). The CDR3 is made up of 16 amino acids. CDR1 MNHNS and CDR2 SASEGT come from the germline V gene. Written as DNA, the CDR3 is TGTGCCAGCAGTGAACTTGGCGGGGGCCCCCAAGAAACCCAGTACTTC. Its protein product is CASSELGGGPQETQYF.

The chain joins TRBV4-1 to TRBJ1-2; the match to TRBD1 covers 9 bases. Per the germline V gene, CDR1 is MGHRA and CDR2 is YSYEKL. Unmatched junction bases numbered 15, after V lost 3 bases and J lost 4 bases. This CDR3 region has 18 residues. The CDR3 DNA reads TGCGCCAGCAGCCAGGCCGGGACAGGGAGTAGTGGTTCCTATGGCTACACCTTC. Encoded protein: CASSQAGTGSSGSYGYTF.

V and J are TRBV3-1 (or the pseudogene TRBV3-2) and TRBJ1-5; a weak D match, TRBD1 (6 bases). V was pared by 1 base and J by 6 bases, with 10 bases between. The germline V gene encodes CDR1 LGHDT and CDR2 YNNKEL (reference sequence). The CDR3 totals 14 residues. CDR3 sequence (DNA): TGTGCCAGCAGCCAAGGCACAGGGAGTCAGCCCCAGCATTTT. It codes for CASSQGTGSQPQHF.

The J gene is TRBJ2-7, the V gene TRBV7-9, with 7 bases identical to TRBD1. V lost 5 bases, J lost 5 bases, and 3 bases stayed unmatched. The CDR3 contains 12 residues. From germline, CDR1 is SEHNR and CDR2 FQNEAQ (reference sequence). CDR3 region: CASSATGDEQYF. CDR3 in DNA: TGTGCCAGCAGCGCTACAGGGGACGAGCAGTACTTC.

The gene calls are TRBV2 and TRBJ1-1; D gene ambiguous. V lost 7 bases and J 7 bases, leaving 16 bases between the germline ends. The CDR3 runs 13 residues. Germline V CDR1 and CDR2: SNHLY, FYNNEI. Here the CDR3 DNA reads TGTGCCAGCATCTTGGAGGATTGGGGTGAAGCTTTCTTT. Translated: CASILEDWGEAFF.

This chain joins TRBV6-6 and TRBJ1-5; 8 bases align to TRBD1. Unmatched junction bases numbered 6, after V lost 2 bases and J lost 6 bases. CDR3 length: 15 amino acids. Germline assignment: CDR1 MNHNY and CDR2 SVGAGI (reference sequence). The CDR3 DNA reads TGTGCCAGCAGTTACGGGACAGGTACGGGTCAGCCCCAGCATTTT. It encodes CASSYGTGTGQPQHF.

This sequence joins TRBV6-6 and TRBJ1-3; D is perhaps TRBD1 (5 bases). This CDR3 is 13 amino acids long. V gave up 3 bases and J gave up 9 bases, with 12 bases separating them. Per the germline V gene, CDR1 is MNHNY and CDR2 is SVGAGI (reference sequence). CDR3 sequence (DNA): TGTGCCAGCAGTTATATGGGGCCGGGCACCATATATTTT. This gives the protein CASSYMGPGTIYF.

This chain joins TRBV5-1 and TRBJ2-5; tentatively, D is TRBD2 (6 bases). CDR3 size: 14 residues. Deletions cut 0 bases from V and 5 bases from J, with 11 bases between. The germline V gene encodes CDR1 SGHRS and CDR2 YFSETQ. CDR3 protein: CASSLGLASETQYF. Written as DNA, the CDR3 is TGCGCCAGCAGCTTGGGTCTAGCGTCCGAGACCCAGTACTTC.

This clone was seen just once. The chain combines TRBV6-5 with TRBJ2-7, with TRBD1 matching 10 bases. The CDR3 contains 15 residues. The ends lost 2 bases at V and 1 base at J; junction bases unmatched: 2. CDR1 MNHEY and CDR2 SVGAGI come from the germline V gene. The CDR3 reads CASSYGTGASYEQYF. CDR3 nucleotides: TGTGCCAGCAGTTACGGGACAGGGGCATCCTACGAGCAGTACTTC.

V and J are TRBV28 and TRBJ2-7; possible D gene TRBD2, 6 bases. The V gene lost 3 bases and the J gene lost 3 bases, with 24 bases spanning the gap. Germline CDR1 MDHEN, CDR2 SYDVKM. The CDR3 totals 18 residues. CDR3 region: CASSFLSSGDSHYYEQYF. CDR3 DNA sequence: TGTGCCAGCAGTTTTCTGAGTAGCGGCGACTCACACTACTACGAGCAGTACTTC.

This clone appeared once. The rearrangement uses TRBV18 and TRBJ2-3; 8 bases match TRBD1. The CDR3 runs 15 residues. After removal of 2 bases from V and 2 bases from J, the junction contained 3 bases not matched to a gene. Germline V gene data show CDR1 as KGHSH and CDR2 as LQKENI. The CDR3 nucleotides are TGTGCCAGCTCACCAAGGACAGGGATCACAGATACGCAGTATTTT. It yields the protein CASSPRTGITDTQYF.

The V gene is TRBV28, the J gene TRBJ1-6, with 9 bases identical to TRBD1. CDR1 and CDR2 from the germline V gene are MDHEN and SYDVKM. The CDR3 contains 16 residues. Unmatched junction bases numbered 11, after V lost 7 bases and J lost 7 bases. The CDR3 DNA sequence: TGTGCCAGCACTCCGGGACAGGGTTATGGAAATTCACCCCTCCACTTT. Amino acids: CASTPGQGYGNSPLHF.

The chain is built from TRBV6-2 or TRBV6-3 and TRBJ1-1; D might be TRBD1 (6 bases). Germline CDR1 MNHEY, CDR2 SVGEGT. The germline V and J ends were trimmed by 3 bases and 3 bases, with 17 bases remaining between them. This CDR3 spans 16 amino acids. CDR3: CASSYPGGTVDTEAFF. For the CDR3, the DNA is TGTGCCAGCAGTTATCCTGGGGGCACAGTGGACACTGAAGCTTTCTTT.

The chain uses TRBV2 and TRBJ1-1; D perhaps matches TRBD1 (5 bases). V gave up 0 bases and J gave up 2 bases, with 16 bases separating them. The CDR3 covers 17 residues. The V gene's germline CDR1 is SNHLY and CDR2 FYNNEI. The CDR3 DNA reads TGTGCCAGCAGTGAAGCCCCAGGGAGGGTTGATAACACTGAAGCTTTCTTT. Amino acids: CASSEAPGRVDNTEAFF.

This chain connects TRBV9 to TRBJ1-2, with 7 bases identical to TRBD1. Germline V gene lookup returns CDR1 SGDLS and CDR2 YYNGEE. The CDR3 is 16 amino acids. Trimming cost V 1 base and J 4 bases; bases outside gene matches: 10. The CDR3 DNA reads TGTGCCAGCAGCGTAAGCCAGGGGGTCCGTGGCTATGGCTACACCTTC. Translation gives CASSVSQGVRGYGYTF.

The V call is TRBV11-2, the J call TRBJ1-2; the match to TRBD1 covers 7 bases. CDR3 length: 14 residues. After removal of 5 bases from V and 3 bases from J, the junction contained 6 bases not matched to a gene. Germline loops: CDR1 SGHAT, CDR2 FQNNGV. The CDR3 protein is CASSRQGLDYGYTF. The CDR3 DNA sequence: TGTGCCAGCAGCCGACAGGGTTTGGACTATGGCTACACCTTC. The full variable domain, rest sourced from reference TRBV11-2 and TRBJ1-2, is EAGVAQSPRYKIIEKRQSVAFWCNPISGHATLYWYQQILGQGPKLLIQFQNNGVVDDSQLPKDRFSAERLKGVDSTLKIQPAKLEDSAVYLCASSRQGLDYGYTFGSGTRLTVV.

In its sample, this clone was seen a few times. V and J are TRBV27 and TRBJ2-7, with D perhaps TRBD2 (6 bases). Germline-derived CDR1 and CDR2 are MNHEY and SMNVEV (reference sequence). V dropped 6 bases and J dropped 3 bases, with 18 bases sitting between them. The CDR3 runs 15 residues. CDR3 bases: TGTGCCAGCAGCAATCAGCCGGGACTTCACTACGAGCAGTACTTC. Protein: CASSNQPGLHYEQYF.